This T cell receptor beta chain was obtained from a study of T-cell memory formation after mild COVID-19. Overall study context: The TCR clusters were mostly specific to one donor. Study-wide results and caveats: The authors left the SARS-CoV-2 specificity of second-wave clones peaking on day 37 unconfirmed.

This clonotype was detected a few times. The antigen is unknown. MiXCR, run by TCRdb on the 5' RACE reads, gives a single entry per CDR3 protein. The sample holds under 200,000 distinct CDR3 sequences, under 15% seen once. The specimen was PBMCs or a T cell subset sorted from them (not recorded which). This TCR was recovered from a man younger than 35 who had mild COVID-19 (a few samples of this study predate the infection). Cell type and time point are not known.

The CDR3 coding sequence is TGCGCCAGCAGCTTGACGGGGGGCCCCGGGGAGCTGTTTTTT. Its protein product is CASSLTGGPGELFF. The gene calls are TRBV5-1 and TRBJ2-2; tentative D call: TRBD2 (7 bases). This CDR3 is built from 14 residues. CDR1 and CDR2 from the germline V gene are SGHRS and YFSETQ. V was shortened by 1 base and J by 6 bases, with 10 bases between the two germline ends.